The 17 T cell receptor beta chains below come from one sample, sequenced in a study of blood T cell repertoires in COVID-19. This table comes from immunoSEQ multiplex PCR, and its TCRdb copy is limited to in-frame clones, with some not included. The top ten hold 3% of the sample, which has 150,000 or so clones, about 80% seen once. The sequenced sample was peripheral blood. All receptors derive from a woman at least 80 years old with acute or convalescent COVID-19.

The chain couples TRBV25-1 to TRBJ1-2; maybe TRBD1 (6 bases). Looked up from germline, CDR1 is MGHDK and CDR2 is SYGVNS. Trimming pared 6 bases from V and 8 bases from J, leaving 19 bases between. The CDR3 loop spans 14 amino acids. The CDR3 loop reads CASSPHLQGSGYTF. The CDR3 nucleotides read TGTGCCAGCAGCCCACATTTACAGGGCTCCGGCTACACCTTC.

The chain has TRBV6-5 and TRBJ1-1; 10 bases fit TRBD1. CDR1 and CDR2 from the germline V gene are MNHEY and SVGAGI. The trim removed 5 bases at V and 6 bases at J, leaving 6 bases unmatched. There are 14 residues in the CDR3. The CDR3 DNA is TGTGCCAGCAGTCGGACAGGGGGGACGGCTGAAGCTTTCTTT. Amino acids: CASSRTGGTAEAFF.

This chain connects TRBV19 to TRBJ2-1; no definite D call. The length of the CDR3 is 13 residues. Germline V gives CDR1 LNHDA, CDR2 SQIVND (reference sequence). V dropped 5 bases and J dropped 0 bases, with 5 bases sitting between them. The CDR3 DNA follows: TGTGCCAGTAGTTCGCGCTCCTACAATGAGCAGTTCTTC. Translating it yields CASSSRSYNEQFF.

The chain joins TRBV7-3 to TRBJ2-3; a possible D gene is TRBD1 (6 bases). This CDR3 is 14 amino acids long. Germline CDR1 reads SGHTA; CDR2 reads FQGTGA. The V end was cut by 1 base, the J end by 3 bases, with 8 bases between. CDR3 sequence: CASSLNRETDTQYF. The CDR3 DNA reads TGTGCCAGCAGCTTAAACAGGGAAACAGATACGCAGTATTTT.

The rearrangement uses TRBV6-5 and TRBJ1-1; D remains unclear. CDR1 and CDR2 from the germline V gene are MNHEY and SVGAGI. Between the trimmed V and J ends, which lost 0 bases and 4 bases, there was a span of 12 bases. The CDR3 extends over 15 amino acids. CDR3 sequence (DNA): TGTGCCAGCAGTTACTCGCCGAGGGTTGGCACTGAAGCTTTCTTT. Its protein is CASSYSPRVGTEAFF.

The chain employs TRBV18 and TRBJ2-2; no clear D. V was clipped by 8 bases and J by 6 bases, with 10 bases between them. Germline values: CDR1 KGHSH, CDR2 LQKENI. CDR3 length: 12 residues. CDR3 sequence: CASLPEPGELFF. CDR3 sequence (DNA): TGTGCCAGCCTACCCGAGCCCGGGGAGCTGTTTTTT. Full variable domain (missing parts from reference TRBV18 and TRBJ2-2): NAGVMQNPRHLVRRRGQEARLRCSPMKGHSHVYWYRQLPEEGLKFMVYLQKENIIDESGMPKERFSAEFPKEGPSILRIQQVVRGDSAAYFCASLPEPGELFFGEGSRLTVL.

There are a few counts of this clone. The genes are TRBV29-1 and TRBJ1-2; D possibly corresponds to TRBD1 (5 bases). V lost 6 bases, J lost 4 bases, and 18 bases lay in between. The CDR3 has 14 amino acids. Per germline, CDR1 SQVTM and CDR2 ANQGSEA. DNA for the CDR3: TGCAGCGTGCGCCGGGACTCGAAGCTCTATGGCTACACCTTC. Translation gives CSVRRDSKLYGYTF.

The chain recombines TRBV30 with TRBJ2-1; 7 nucleotides align to TRBD2. Trimming removed 3 bases from V and 2 bases from J; junction bases left unmatched: 4. The CDR3 covers 14 residues. Germline V gene data show CDR1 as GTSNPN and CDR2 as SVGIG (reference sequence). DNA of the CDR3: TGTGCCTGGAGCCCGGGACTACCCTACAATGAGCAGTTCTTC. It codes for CAWSPGLPYNEQFF.

The chain carries TRBV9 and TRBJ1-1; 10 nucleotides align to TRBD1. V gave up 3 bases and J gave up 5 bases; unmatched junction bases: 7. The CDR3 extends over 15 amino acids. CDR1 is SGDLS and CDR2 is YYNGEE in the germline V gene. The CDR3 region has the DNA TGTGCCAGCAGCGAAGAAGACAGGGGGCCTACTGAAGCTTTCTTT. Translated, it gives CASSEEDRGPTEAFF.

V gene TRBV7-3 combines with J gene TRBJ2-3; 15 bases match TRBD2. Germline V gene sequence: CDR1 SGHTA, CDR2 FQGTGA. CDR3 length equals 19 residues. After removal of 5 bases from V and 2 bases from J, the junction contained 11 bases not matched to a gene. Written as DNA, the CDR3 is TGTGCCAGCAGCCTAGGGACTAGCGGGGGGTTGTACTACACAGATACGCAGTATTTT. It specifies CASSLGTSGGLYYTDTQYF.

The chain uses TRBV19 and TRBJ1-5; 8 positions agree with TRBD1. The junction had 14 bases not matched to a gene; V was cut back by 5 bases and J by 2 bases. CDR1 and CDR2 (germline): LNHDA, SQIVND (reference sequence). This CDR3 contains 18 residues. The CDR3 DNA sequence: TGTGCCAGTAGTCTGGGCAGGGGGCGTGGAGGAGGCAATCAGCCCCAGCATTTT. This gives the protein CASSLGRGRGGGNQPQHF.

The chain combines TRBV11-2 with TRBJ1-1, with D unclear. V was trimmed by 1 base and J by 7 bases, leaving 4 bases between them. CDR1 is SGHAT and CDR2 is FQNNGV in the germline V gene. The CDR3 sequence is 11 residues long. As DNA, the CDR3 is TGTGCCAGCAGCTTAGGGCATGAAGCTTTCTTT. Its protein product is CASSLGHEAFF.

The CDR3 nucleotides are TGTGCCGCCCAAGGGACAAAACGATTGAGTGAAAAACTGTTTTTT. Its protein product is CAAQGTKRLSEKLFF. The rearrangement joins TRBV19 to TRBJ1-4, with D possibly matching TRBD1 (6 bases). Trimming took off 11 bases at V and 7 bases at J, with 23 bases between the two ends. The CDR3 is 15 residues long. Looked up from germline, CDR1 is LNHDA and CDR2 is SQIVND (reference sequence).

V is TRBV11-2 and J is TRBJ1-6; tentatively, D is TRBD1 (6 bases). Germline values: CDR1 SGHAT, CDR2 FQNNGV. The germline V and J ends were trimmed by 7 bases and 7 bases, with 17 bases remaining between them. The CDR3 runs to 15 residues. The CDR3 DNA reads TGTGCCAGCACCTTGACGACAGGCCCGAATTCACCCCTCCACTTT. Its translation: CASTLTTGPNSPLHF.

This clone was picked up a small number of times. V usage is TRBV4-1 and J usage is TRBJ1-6; no reliable D call. Looked up from germline, CDR1 is MGHRA and CDR2 is YSYEKL. V lost 0 bases, J lost 5 bases, and 17 bases lay in between. The CDR3 runs 18 residues. The CDR3 loop is CASSQERGGLRHNSPLHF. CDR3 nucleotide sequence: TGCGCCAGCAGCCAAGAACGAGGAGGTTTACGGCATAATTCACCCCTCCACTTT.

CDR3 protein: CASSYSGQVYGYTF. CDR3 DNA sequence: TGTGCCAGCAGTTACAGCGGACAGGTATATGGCTACACCTTC. V and J are TRBV6-2 or TRBV6-3 and TRBJ1-2; 7 bases agree with TRBD1. The CDR3 runs 14 residues. Per the germline V gene, CDR1 is MNHEY and CDR2 is SVGEGT. The junction had 5 bases not matched to a gene; V was cut back by 2 bases and J by 5 bases.

The chain has TRBV5-6 and TRBJ1-5; the match to TRBD1 covers 12 bases. V dropped 4 bases and J dropped 7; count of bases not matched to a gene: 6. The CDR3 has 15 residues. Germline V gene sequence: CDR1 SGHDT, CDR2 YYEEEE. CDR3 loop: CASSLGTGGSQPQHF. CDR3 bases: TGTGCCAGCAGCCTGGGGACAGGGGGCAGCCAGCCCCAGCATTTT.